Each of the 11 T cell receptor beta chains below was sequenced from the same sample in a study of HIV-infected patients and healthy controls. TCRdb recomputed calls from the 5' RACE reads with MiXCR, one row per CDR3 protein. The data show about 67,000 distinct CDR3 sequences, about 16% seen once. The sample comprised CD4+ T cells from blood. Receptors were obtained from a human donor in good health.

The chain employs TRBV7-9 and TRBJ2-1; TRBD2 agrees at 12 bases. The V gene end was trimmed by 7 bases and the J gene end by 12 bases; junction bases not matched to a gene: 16. This CDR3 comprises 16 residues. The germline gives CDR1 SEHNR, CDR2 FQNEAQ (reference sequence). The CDR3 is CASTPGRTSGAWGQFF. The CDR3 coding sequence is TGTGCCAGCACCCCAGGCAGGACTAGCGGGGCCTGGGGGCAGTTCTTC.

The chain recombines TRBV12-3 or TRBV12-4 with TRBJ2-3; the D gene is possibly TRBD2 (5 bases). The CDR3 loop spans 15 amino acids. V lost 7 bases and J lost 2, with 16 bases in between. The CDR3 DNA is TGTGCCAGCACCAAGCTCTCGCGGGCCACAGATACGCAGTATTTT. Its protein product is CASTKLSRATDTQYF.

This clonotype was seen a few times. The rearrangement links TRBV20-1 to TRBJ2-7, with D tentatively TRBD1 (5 bases). From germline, CDR1 is DFQATT and CDR2 SNEGSKA (reference sequence). V was trimmed by 1 base and J by 0 bases, leaving 13 bases between them. The CDR3 length is 15 residues. CDR3 nucleotides: TGCAGTGCTAGAGTGGGCGGACACCGCTCCTACGAGCAGTACTTC. It encodes CSARVGGHRSYEQYF.

With respect to this clonotype: No DNA is shown, since the ends of the CDR3 on it are uncertain; the CDR3 is the one TCRdb lists. The rearrangement joins TRBV25-1 to TRBJ2-7; the table's TRBD1 call for D was not verified on the DNA. The CDR3 region is 16 residues in length, termini included. CDR1 is MGHDK, CDR2 SYGVNS, per germline. CDR3: CASSEGSLGMGDEQYF.

This clonotype was seen more than once but under ten times. The rearrangement links TRBV30 to TRBJ1-4; TRBD1 aligns across 8 bases. V lost 3 bases and J lost 7; bases outside the gene matches: 7. The CDR3 runs 14 residues. The V gene's germline CDR1 is GTSNPN and CDR2 SVGIG (reference sequence). The DNA of the CDR3 is TGTGCCTGGAGGATGAACAGGGGGGGTGAAAAACTGTTTTTT. Its protein product is CAWRMNRGGEKLFF.

The gene calls are TRBV7-2 and TRBJ2-1; D uncertain. Germline values: CDR1 SGHTA, CDR2 FQGNSA. The CDR3 length is 15 residues. The V gene lost 1 base and the J gene lost 5 bases, with 12 bases spanning the gap. The chain's CDR3 is CASSLGHLGHNEQFF. The CDR3 nucleotides read TGTGCCAGCAGCTTAGGACATCTAGGACACAATGAGCAGTTCTTC.

The chain is built from TRBV15 and TRBJ2-4, with D tentatively TRBD1 or TRBD2 (6 bases each). Deletions cut 0 bases from V and 11 bases from J, with 8 bases between. Germline values: CDR1 LNHNV, CDR2 YYDKDF (reference sequence). This CDR3 region has 12 residues. In DNA form, the CDR3 reads TGTGCCACCAGCAGAGATGGGGGGCTTCAGTACTTC. This codes for CATSRDGGLQYF.

This chain links TRBV12-5 with TRBJ1-1; D unclear. The ends were cut back, 7 bases at V and 3 bases at J, with 6 bases in the middle. From germline, CDR1 is LGHNT and CDR2 FRNRAP. The CDR3 spans 11 residues. The CDR3 loop is CASAIDTEAFF. For the CDR3, the DNA is TGTGCTAGTGCCATAGACACTGAAGCTTTCTTT. Using reference TRBV12-5 and TRBJ1-1 for the parts outside the CDR3, the full variable domain is DARVTQTPRHKVTEMGQEVTMRCQPILGHNTVFWYRQTMMQGLELLAYFRNRAPLDDSGMPKDRFSAEMPDATLATLKIQPSEPRDSAVYFCASAIDTEAFFGQGTRLTVV.

The CDR3 protein is CASTLGGAISYEQYF. CDR3 DNA: TGTGCCAGCACCCTCGGGGGGGCCATCTCCTACGAGCAGTACTTC. The chain combines TRBV28 with TRBJ2-7; 8 bases map to TRBD2. Germline V CDR1 and CDR2: MDHEN, SYDVKM. The CDR3 has 15 amino acids. V was pared by 7 bases and J by 0 bases, with 8 bases of the junction left unmatched. Using reference TRBV28 and TRBJ2-7 for the parts outside the CDR3, the full variable domain is DVKVTQSSRYLVKRTGEKVFLECVQDMDHENMFWYRQDPGLGLRLIYFSYDVKMKEKGDIPEGYSVSREKKERFSLILESASTNQTSMYLCASTLGGAISYEQYFGPGTRLTVT.

J is TRBJ2-5 and V is TRBV20-1; D remains unclear. This CDR3 is built from 13 residues. Trimming removed 1 base at V and 2 bases at J, with 8 bases between. In germline, CDR1 is DFQATT, CDR2 SNEGSKA (reference sequence). The CDR3 DNA sequence: TGCAGTGCTAGAGGTGGGCGACAAGAGACCCAGTACTTC. Translated, it gives CSARGGRQETQYF.

The rearrangement links TRBV6-5 to TRBJ2-1, with 8 bases identical to TRBD1. With V trimmed by 4 bases and J by 2 bases, 4 bases remained unmatched. Germline V gene sequence: CDR1 MNHEY, CDR2 SVGAGI. The CDR3 loop spans 15 amino acids. In DNA, the CDR3 is TGTGCCAGCAGTTCCGACAGGGGCACCTACAATGAGCAGTTCTTC. It specifies CASSSDRGTYNEQFF.